Listed below are T cell receptor beta chains from one sample, sequenced in a study of blood T cell repertoires in COVID-19. Only in-frame clones appear in the TCRdb table, and some are missing; sequencing was by immunoSEQ multiplex PCR. Here the sample spans about 330,000 clones, over 70% being singletons. The sample comprised PBMCs or T cells enriched from blood (not recorded which). The receptors here all came from a man between 25 and 39 years old who had recovered from COVID-19. Each CDR3 is given with its conserved first and last residue. D genes are given only for firm matches. Clone size, where shown, is once, few, many, or a class for clones that have expanded.

>TRBJ1-5|-|-|TRBV12-3/TRBV12-4
TGTGCCAGCAGTTTAGCCCGGAATCAGCCCCAGCATTTT
CASSLARNQPQHF
>TRBJ1-5|once|-|TRBV6-5
TGTGCCAGCAGTTCCCACGCCGGAGTTAGCAATCAGCCCCAGCATTTT
CASSSHAGVSNQPQHF
>TRBJ2-3|-|-|TRBV28
TGTGCCAGCAGTTTCCCCTCCCAAGGGTGGAGGAGCACAGATACGCAGTATTTT
CASSFPSQGWRSTDTQYF
>TRBJ2-7|-|TRBD1|TRBV28
TGTGCCAGCAGTTTGTTGCAGGGGGTGACCTACGAGCAGTACTTC
CASSLLQGVTYEQYF
>TRBJ1-6|-|-|TRBV10-1
TGCGCCAGCGACCGGGTGAGCTCCTATAATTCACCCCTCCACTTT
CASDRVSSYNSPLHF
>TRBJ1-5|once|-|TRBV6-5
TGTGCCACCTTCATAGCAAGTCAGCCCCAGCATTTT
CATFIASQPQHF
>TRBJ2-3|-|-|TRBV3-1/TRBV3-2
TGTGCCAGCAGCCAACTGACAGATACGCAGTATTTT
CASSQLTDTQYF
>TRBJ1-3|-|-|TRBV28
TGTGCCAGCAGTTTTAGCTCTGGAAACACCATATATTTT
CASSFSSGNTIYF
>TRBJ1-3|-|-|TRBV3-1/TRBV3-2
TGTGCCAGCAGCCAAGGACAGTTCTCTGGAAACACCATATATTTT
CASSQGQFSGNTIYF
>TRBJ2-5|-|TRBD2|TRBV3-1/TRBV3-2
TGTGCCAGCAGCCAAGATGGTTCGGCGGGGGGGCTCTCGGAGACCCAGTACTTC
CASSQDGSAGGLSETQYF
>TRBJ1-3|-|-|TRBV6-5
TGTGCCAGCAGCCAGGGGTTCCCGCCTGGAAACACCATATATTTT
CASSQGFPPGNTIYF
>TRBJ1-4|-|TRBD1|TRBV6-1
TGTGCCAGCAGTGAAACCGGGACAGAGGAAGTTTTT
CASSETGTEEVF
>TRBJ2-3|-|-|TRBV21-1
TGTGCCAGCAGCAAAGGAAAACCCGGGAACACCTGCTGGGATACGCAGTATTTT
CASSKGKPGNTCWDTQYF
>TRBJ1-2|-|TRBD1|TRBV12-3/TRBV12-4
TGTGCCAGCAGTTGGGACAGGGAGGGTAACACCTTC
CASSWDREGNTF
>TRBJ1-2|-|TRBD1|TRBV7-2
TGTGCCAGCAGCCAAGGGGGCTTTAATGCGGCGGGCTACACCTTC
CASSQGGFNAAGYTF
>TRBJ2-1|-|-|TRBV4-1
TGCGCCAGCAGCCAAGATGGGGTCTCGGGATCCTACAATGAGCAGTTCTTC
CASSQDGVSGSYNEQFF
>TRBJ2-7|-|TRBD1|TRBV5-5
TGTGCCAGCAGCGGGGGACAGGGGGGAGCCTACGAGCAGTACTTC
CASSGGQGGAYEQYF
>TRBJ1-1|-|TRBD1|TRBV6-2/TRBV6-3
TGTGCCAGCAGTTTACCCGTGGGTGAGGGGGGACAGGGGGCTGCTGAAGCTTTCTTT
CASSLPVGEGGQGAAEAFF
>TRBJ2-7|-|TRBD1|TRBV11-3
TGTGCCAGCAGCACGGGGACAGGGGGCATGGGCGAGCAGTACTTC
CASSTGTGGMGEQYF
>TRBJ2-7|-|TRBD1|TRBV9
TGTGCCAGCAGCCCGGGGACAGGGACCTACGAGCAGTACTTC
CASSPGTGTYEQYF
>TRBJ1-2|-|-|TRBV18
TGTGCCAGCTCACCACGGGCCGGGGGTTATGGCTACACCTTC
CASSPRAGGYGYTF
>TRBJ2-1|-|TRBD1|TRBV7-6
TGTGCCAGCAGCTTGGGACAGGGGGCGGATGAGCAGTTCTTC
CASSLGQGADEQFF
>TRBJ2-3|-|-|TRBV6-5
TGTGCCAGCAGTCGACAGTCCGGTGGCACAGATACGCAGTATTTT
CASSRQSGGTDTQYF
>TRBJ2-3|-|TRBD2|TRBV3-1/TRBV3-2
TGTGCCAGCAGCCTCTTGGCGGGGGGAGGGACAGATACGCAGTATTTT
CASSLLAGGGTDTQYF
>TRBJ1-2|-|TRBD1|TRBV13
TGTGCCAGCAGCCACAGGGGTAGTAACTCCTATGGCTACACCTTC
CASSHRGSNSYGYTF
>TRBJ2-7|-|TRBD1|TRBV30
TGTGCCTGGACCAGTGGGGGACAGGGGACGTCCTACGAGCAGTACTTC
CAWTSGGQGTSYEQYF
>TRBJ1-4|-|TRBD1|TRBV7-9
TGTGCCAGCAGCTTAAATCCAGGGGGCCATGAAAAACTGTTTTTT
CASSLNPGGHEKLFF
>TRBJ1-1|few|-|TRBV5-1
TGCGCCAGCAATGGCAGGGACATGAACACTGAAGCTTTCTTT
CASNGRDMNTEAFF